Listed below are T cell receptor beta chains from one sample, sequenced in a study of blood T cells in healthy people across ages. TCRdb called the 5' RACE reads again in MiXCR, with one record for every CDR3 protein. The sample records approximately 850,000 distinct CDR3 sequences, under 55% being singletons. Material: blood. All receptors derive from a man aged 60 to 75 in good health. Each CDR3 is given with its conserved first and last residue. D genes are given only for firm matches. Rows give clone size only sometimes, using once, few, many, or a class for an expanded clone.

j_gene | abundance | v_gene | d_gene | CDR3nt | CDR3aa
TRBJ2-7 | - | TRBV2 | - | TGTGCCAGCAGTGACGCCCGCTCCATCGGGGAGCAGTACTTC | CASSDARSIGEQYF
TRBJ1-5 | - | TRBV6-2/TRBV6-3 | TRBD1 | TGTGCCAGCACCCAGGGGCGACAGGGTTCGGTCAGCAATCAGCCCCAGCATTTT | CASTQGRQGSVSNQPQHF
TRBJ2-1 | - | TRBV9 | TRBD2 | TGTGCCAGCAGCACCCGTAGCGGGGGGGCTTACAATGAGCAGTTCTTC | CASSTRSGGAYNEQFF
TRBJ1-5 | - | TRBV20-1 | - | TGCAGTGCCTGGGACACCGATCAGCCCCAGCATTTT | CSAWDTDQPQHF
TRBJ1-2 | few | TRBV5-6 | TRBD1 | TGTGCCAGCAGCCAGGGACAGGTCTATGGCTACACCTTC | CASSQGQVYGYTF
TRBJ2-1 | - | TRBV20-1 | TRBD2 | TGCAGTGCTAGAGCAGGGGGTAGCGGGGGGGACAATGAGCAGTTCTTC | CSARAGGSGGDNEQFF
TRBJ2-3 | few | TRBV10-3 | TRBD2 | TGTGCCATCAGGGGGACTAGCGGGGGCACAGATACGCAGTATTTT | CAIRGTSGGTDTQYF
TRBJ2-5 | - | TRBV30 | - | TGTTCGTGGATGGGGTCGGGGCGTGAGACCCAGTACTTC | CSWMGSGRETQYF
TRBJ1-2 | - | TRBV3-1 | TRBD1 | TGTGCCAGCAGCCAAGTCTTACAGAGGGGGCATGGCTACACCTTC | CASSQVLQRGHGYTF
TRBJ1-2 | - | TRBV20-1 | - | TGCAGTGCTAGTTCCGGGTTCTATGTCAGCTACACCTTC | CSASSGFYVSYTF
TRBJ2-5 | - | TRBV11-3 | - | TGTGCCAGCAGCACCCCAGGATCCCAAGAGACCCAGTACTTC | CASSTPGSQETQYF
TRBJ1-6 | - | TRBV21-1 | - | TGTGCCAGCGTTAGGAGGACAAATAATTCACCCCTCCACTTT | CASVRRTNNSPLHF
TRBJ2-4 | - | TRBV9 | TRBD1 | TGTGCCAGCAGCGTGACAGGGATGAAAAACATTCAGTACTTC | CASSVTGMKNIQYF
TRBJ1-5 | - | TRBV6-8 | TRBD1 | TGTGCCAGCAGTTACCTTTTGGACAGGGGGCATCAGCCCCAGCATTTT | CASSYLLDRGHQPQHF
TRBJ2-5 | few | TRBV12-3/TRBV12-4 | TRBD1 | TGTGCCAGCAGTTTCCGACAGGGGGTAGGGGAGACCCAGTACTTC | CASSFRQGVGETQYF
TRBJ1-2 | - | TRBV6-2/TRBV6-3 | TRBD1 | TGTGCCAGCAGTTACCCAGGGGGCCTCTCCTATGGCTACACCTTC | CASSYPGGLSYGYTF
TRBJ2-1 | - | TRBV6-2/TRBV6-3 | - | TGTGCCAGCAGTTACTCGATCCGGAGCTCCTACAATGAGCAGTTCTTC | CASSYSIRSSYNEQFF
TRBJ2-7 | - | TRBV6-5 | TRBD1 | TGTGCCAGCAGTTATCGTGGACAGGGGGTCTCCTACGAGCAGTACTTC | CASSYRGQGVSYEQYF
TRBJ1-2 | - | TRBV3-1 | - | TGTGCCAGCAGCCAAGATCTTGAGGCCCTATCCGGCTACACCTTC | CASSQDLEALSGYTF
TRBJ2-7 | - | TRBV20-1 | - | TGCAGTGCCAATCCTGCGAGGGGAAGCTCCTACGAGCAGTACTTC | CSANPARGSSYEQYF
TRBJ1-2 | many | TRBV20-1 | - | TGCAGTGCGGCGCCGGGGACACAGTATGGCTACACCTTC | CSAAPGTQYGYTF
TRBJ2-1 | - | TRBV21-1 | - | TGTGCCAGCAGCAGATCAAAGAGGGACAGAGAAACTTACAATGAGCAGTTCTTC | CASSRSKRDRETYNEQFF
TRBJ2-7 | - | TRBV11-1 | - | TGTGCCAGCAGCGCTCGACAGATATCCTACGAGCAGTACTTC | CASSARQISYEQYF
TRBJ1-4 | few | TRBV4-3 | - | TGCGCCAGCAGCCAAGATCGAACGGGGCTCCGTCAAAATGAAAAACTGTTTTTT | CASSQDRTGLRQNEKLFF
TRBJ2-4 | few | TRBV12-3/TRBV12-4 | TRBD1 | TGTGCCAGCAGTTTAGCGAAACAGGGGGACTTAGCCAAAAACATTCAGTACTTC | CASSLAKQGDLAKNIQYF
TRBJ1-1 | - | TRBV12-3/TRBV12-4 | - | TGTGCCAGCAGCGCGAAACTCGGGAACTACCCTGGGGCTGAAGCTTTCTTT | CASSAKLGNYPGAEAFF
TRBJ1-1 | - | TRBV30 | - | TGTGCCTGGAGTGTAGGGACGGCGAACACTGAAGCTTTCTTT | CAWSVGTANTEAFF